The clone carrying this T cell receptor (beta chain) was seen many times. The data stem from a study of T cells of healthy individuals. TCRdb re-called the 5' RACE reads with MiXCR, one entry per CDR3 protein. The sample contains about 53,000 distinct CDR3 sequences, over 12% of which appear only once. This TCR derives from a human donor in good health.

Written as DNA, the CDR3 is TGCGCCAGCAGCTCACGACTAGCGGGAGGGCGAAACCCCGGGGAGCTGTTTTTT. As protein: CASSSRLAGGRNPGELFF. This sequence joins TRBV5-1 and TRBJ2-2, with 14 bases matching TRBD2. V lost 3 bases, J lost 6 bases, and 10 bases stayed unmatched. The CDR3 has 18 residues. From germline, CDR1 is SGHRS and CDR2 YFSETQ.